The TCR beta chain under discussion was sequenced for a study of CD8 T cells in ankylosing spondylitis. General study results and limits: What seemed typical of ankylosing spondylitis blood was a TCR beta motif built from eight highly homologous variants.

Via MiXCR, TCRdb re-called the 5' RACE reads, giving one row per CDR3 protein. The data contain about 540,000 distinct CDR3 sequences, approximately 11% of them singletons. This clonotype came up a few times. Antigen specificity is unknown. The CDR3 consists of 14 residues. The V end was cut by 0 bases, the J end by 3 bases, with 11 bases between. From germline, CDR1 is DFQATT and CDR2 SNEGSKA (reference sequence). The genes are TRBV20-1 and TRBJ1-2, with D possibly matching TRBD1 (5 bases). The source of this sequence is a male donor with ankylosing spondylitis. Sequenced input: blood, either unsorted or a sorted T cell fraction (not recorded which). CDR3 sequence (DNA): TGCAGTGCTAGAGATCGACGGGGGGACTATGGCTACACCTTC. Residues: CSARDRRGDYGYTF.